This TCR beta chain was obtained from a study of T cells after yellow fever vaccination. Notes on this clonotype: The target antigen is unknown.

TCRdb processed the 5' RACE reads anew with MiXCR; each CDR3 protein has one entry. The sample lists hundreds of thousands of distinct CDR3 sequences, roughly 14% occurring once. Study findings and constraints: Contaminants from the bulk population, in the form of abundant clonotypes, could be found in FACS-sorted repertoires. Most clones from primary vaccination resurfaced after the booster (96% CD4, around 89% CD8).

This CDR3 comprises 12 residues. Germline V gene sequence: CDR1 SGHDN, CDR2 FVKESK. Trimming took 3 bases from V and 4 from J, leaving 4 bases between them. The source was PBMCs, collected on the day of the yellow fever booster vaccination. The TCR comes from a man aged 25 to 40 who received the YFV17D yellow fever vaccine. The rearrangement joins TRBV14 to TRBJ1-5; D is ambiguous. In DNA form, the CDR3 reads TGTGCCAGCAGCCACGAGAATCAGCCCCAGCATTTT. As protein: CASSHENQPQHF.